One sample yielded the 4 T cell receptor beta chains listed below, sequenced in a study of blood T cell repertoires in COVID-19. The method was immunoSEQ multiplex PCR; TCRdb's version includes in-frame clones alone and lacks a portion of them. Of about 140,000 clones in the sample, 80% to 90% were seen once. What was sequenced was PBMCs or T cells enriched from blood (not recorded which). These receptor sequences come from a woman aged 50 to 60 with acute COVID-19.

This chain uses TRBV9 with TRBJ1-3; TRBD1 might be the D (5 bases). Germline V lookup: CDR1 SGDLS, CDR2 YYNGEE. There are 18 residues in the CDR3. The V and J ends lost 0 bases and 2 bases respectively, with 18 bases between them. The CDR3 is CASSVEGDILTAGNTIYF. The CDR3 nucleotides are TGTGCCAGCAGCGTAGAAGGGGATATTCTTACAGCTGGAAACACCATATATTTT.

This chain uses TRBV5-1 with TRBJ2-7; 9 bases line up with TRBD1. The length of the CDR3 is 12 residues. Germline V gives CDR1 SGHRS, CDR2 YFSETQ. V was pared by 5 bases and J by 7 bases, with 4 bases of the junction left unmatched. The CDR3 protein is CASRGQGREQYF. The CDR3 DNA sequence: TGCGCCAGCAGGGGACAGGGACGGGAGCAGTACTTC.

The chain employs TRBV5-5 and TRBJ2-5, with a possible D match to TRBD2 (6 bases). Trimming cost V 2 bases and J 3 bases, with 8 bases left between them. The CDR3 spans 13 residues. Looked up from germline, CDR1 is SGHKS and CDR2 is YYEKEE (reference sequence). Written as DNA, the CDR3 is TGTGCCAGCAGCTTCCCGGGAGAAGAGACCCAGTACTTC. This translates into CASSFPGEETQYF.

The V and J genes are TRBV28 and TRBJ2-1; the match to TRBD2 covers 9 bases. With 6 bases clipped from V and 5 bases from J, the junction kept 11 bases outside the gene matches. This CDR3 has 16 amino acids. The germline gives CDR1 MDHEN, CDR2 SYDVKM. CDR3 sequence: CASREGRTSAHNEQFF. CDR3 nucleotides: TGTGCCAGCAGAGAGGGGAGGACTAGCGCCCACAATGAGCAGTTCTTC.